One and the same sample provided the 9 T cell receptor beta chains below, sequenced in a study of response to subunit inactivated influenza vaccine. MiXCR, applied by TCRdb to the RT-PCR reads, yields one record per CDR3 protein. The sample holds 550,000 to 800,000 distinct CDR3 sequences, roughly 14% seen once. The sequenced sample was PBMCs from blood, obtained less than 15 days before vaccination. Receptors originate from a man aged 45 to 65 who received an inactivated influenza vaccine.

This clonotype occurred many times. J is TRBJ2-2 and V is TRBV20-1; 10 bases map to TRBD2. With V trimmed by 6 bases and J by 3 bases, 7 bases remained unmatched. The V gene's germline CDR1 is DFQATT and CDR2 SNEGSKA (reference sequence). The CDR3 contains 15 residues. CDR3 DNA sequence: TGCAGTGCCCGTGGGACTAGCGTCCACACCGGGGAGCTGTTTTTT. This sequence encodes CSARGTSVHTGELFF.

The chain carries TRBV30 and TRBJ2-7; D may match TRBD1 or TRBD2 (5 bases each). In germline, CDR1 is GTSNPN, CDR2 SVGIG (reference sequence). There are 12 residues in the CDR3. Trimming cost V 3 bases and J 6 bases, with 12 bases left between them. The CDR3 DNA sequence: TGTGCCTGGAGACCCGGGGCGAGCGAGCAGTACTTC. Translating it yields CAWRPGASEQYF.

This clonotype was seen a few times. The CDR3 region is CASSLGDYSTDTQYF. In DNA, the CDR3 is TGTGCCAGCAGCTTAGGGGACTACAGCACAGATACGCAGTATTTT. V gene TRBV7-2 combines with J gene TRBJ2-3, with 7 positions matching TRBD2. CDR1 and CDR2 (germline): SGHTA, FQGNSA. CDR3 size: 15 residues. With 1 base clipped from V and 0 bases from J, the junction kept 1 base outside the gene matches.

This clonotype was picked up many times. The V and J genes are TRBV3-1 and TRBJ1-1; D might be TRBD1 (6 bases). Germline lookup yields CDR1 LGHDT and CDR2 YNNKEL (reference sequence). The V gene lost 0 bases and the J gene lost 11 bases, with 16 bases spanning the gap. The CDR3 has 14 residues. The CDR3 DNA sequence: TGTGCCAGCAGCCAAGATCTATGGGGGGCAGGGGCTTTCTTT. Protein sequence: CASSQDLWGAGAFF.

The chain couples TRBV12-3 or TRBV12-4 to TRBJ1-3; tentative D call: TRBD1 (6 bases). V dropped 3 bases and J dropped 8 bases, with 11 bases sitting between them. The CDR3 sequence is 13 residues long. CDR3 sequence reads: CASSLLQGHTIYF. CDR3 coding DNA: TGTGCCAGCAGTTTGTTACAGGGACACACCATATATTTT.

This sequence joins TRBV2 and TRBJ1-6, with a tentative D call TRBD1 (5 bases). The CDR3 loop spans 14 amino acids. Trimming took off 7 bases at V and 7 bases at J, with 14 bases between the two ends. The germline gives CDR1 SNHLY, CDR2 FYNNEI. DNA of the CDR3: TGTGCCAGCACCGCAGGGCGAGTGAATTCACCCCTCCACTTT. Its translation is CASTAGRVNSPLHF.

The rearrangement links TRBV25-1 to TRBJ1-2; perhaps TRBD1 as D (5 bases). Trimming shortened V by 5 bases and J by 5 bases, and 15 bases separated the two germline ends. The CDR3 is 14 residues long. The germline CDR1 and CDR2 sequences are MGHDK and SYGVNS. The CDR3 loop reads CASSMTVMGYGYTF. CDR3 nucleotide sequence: TGTGCCAGCAGTATGACAGTTATGGGGTATGGCTACACCTTC.

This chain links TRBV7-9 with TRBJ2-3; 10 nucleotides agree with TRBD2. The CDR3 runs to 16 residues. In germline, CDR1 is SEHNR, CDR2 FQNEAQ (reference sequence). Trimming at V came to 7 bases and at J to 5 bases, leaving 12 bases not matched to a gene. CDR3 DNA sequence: TGTGCCAGCACCCGAGGAGCGGGGGGGCGGATAGATACGCAGTATTTT. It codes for CASTRGAGGRIDTQYF.

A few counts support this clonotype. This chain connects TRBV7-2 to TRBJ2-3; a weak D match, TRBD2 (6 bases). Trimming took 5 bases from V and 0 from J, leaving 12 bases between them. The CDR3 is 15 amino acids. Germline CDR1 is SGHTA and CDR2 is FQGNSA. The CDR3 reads CASSISGTSTDTQYF. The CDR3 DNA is TGTGCCAGCAGCATTAGCGGAACTAGCACAGATACGCAGTATTTT.